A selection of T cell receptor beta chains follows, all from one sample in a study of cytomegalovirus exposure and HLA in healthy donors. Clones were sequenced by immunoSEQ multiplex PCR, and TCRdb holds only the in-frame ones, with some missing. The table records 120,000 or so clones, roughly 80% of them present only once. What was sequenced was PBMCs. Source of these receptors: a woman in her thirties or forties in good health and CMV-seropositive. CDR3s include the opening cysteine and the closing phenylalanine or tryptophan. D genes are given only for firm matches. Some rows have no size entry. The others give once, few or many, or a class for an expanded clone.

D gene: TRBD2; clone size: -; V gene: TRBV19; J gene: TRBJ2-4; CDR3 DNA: TGTGCCAGTAGCCAACTCCTAGCGGGAATTAACATTCAGTACTTC; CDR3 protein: CASSQLLAGINIQYF
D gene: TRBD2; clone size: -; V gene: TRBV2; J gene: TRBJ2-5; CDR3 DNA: TGTGCCAGCAGGGGGAGCTGGACTAGCGGGAGCGAGACCCAGTACTTC; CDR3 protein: CASRGSWTSGSETQYF
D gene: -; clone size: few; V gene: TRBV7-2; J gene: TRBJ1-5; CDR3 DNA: TGTGCCAGCAGCTTGGACGGGACTCTTCAGCCCCAGCATTTT; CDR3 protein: CASSLDGTLQPQHF
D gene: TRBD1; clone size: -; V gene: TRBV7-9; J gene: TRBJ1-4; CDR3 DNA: TGTGCCAGCAGCTGGGACAGCCGGTTTAATGAAAAACTGTTTTTT; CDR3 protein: CASSWDSRFNEKLFF
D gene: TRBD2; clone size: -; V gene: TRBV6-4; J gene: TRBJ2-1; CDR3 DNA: TGTGCCAGCAGTGACTCAAAGGGAGGGGACCACAATGAGCAGTTCTTC; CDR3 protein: CASSDSKGGDHNEQFF
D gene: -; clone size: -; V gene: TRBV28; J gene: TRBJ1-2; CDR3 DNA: TGTGCCAGCAGACAGGCCAACTATGGCTACACCTTC; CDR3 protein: CASRQANYGYTF
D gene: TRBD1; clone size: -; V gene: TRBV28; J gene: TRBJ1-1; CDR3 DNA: TGTGCCAGCAGCCGAACAGGGGACACTGAAGCTTTCTTT; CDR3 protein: CASSRTGDTEAFF
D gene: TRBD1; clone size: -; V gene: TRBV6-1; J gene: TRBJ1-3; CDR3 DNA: TGTGCCAGCAGCCCAGGGGACAGCTCTGGAAACACCATATATTTT; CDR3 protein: CASSPGDSSGNTIYF
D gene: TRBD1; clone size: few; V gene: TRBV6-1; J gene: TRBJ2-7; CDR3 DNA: TGTGCCAGCAGTGAAGCCTCAGGGGGCGTCTACGAGCAGTACTTC; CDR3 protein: CASSEASGGVYEQYF
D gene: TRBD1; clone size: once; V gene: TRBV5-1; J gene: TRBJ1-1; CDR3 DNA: TGCGCCAGCAGCCCAGGGACAGGGAGCGGTTTGAACACTGAAGCTTTCTTT; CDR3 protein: CASSPGTGSGLNTEAFF
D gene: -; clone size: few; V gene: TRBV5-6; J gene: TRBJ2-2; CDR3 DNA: TGTGCCAGCAGCTCAGATAACACCGGGGAGCTGTTTTTT; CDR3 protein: CASSSDNTGELFF
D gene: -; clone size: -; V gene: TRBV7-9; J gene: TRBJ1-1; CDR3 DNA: TGTGCCAGCAGCTTCATTGGACAGCAAAACACTGAAGCTTTCTTT; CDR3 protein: CASSFIGQQNTEAFF
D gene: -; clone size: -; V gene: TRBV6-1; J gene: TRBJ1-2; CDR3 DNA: TGTGCCAGCAGTGTAACAGGTGTTCCTCATGGCTACACCTTC; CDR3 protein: CASSVTGVPHGYTF
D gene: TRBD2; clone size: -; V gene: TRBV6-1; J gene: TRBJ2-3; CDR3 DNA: TGTGCCAGCAGTCGAGCGGGAGGCCCCACAGATACGCAGTATTTT; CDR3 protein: CASSRAGGPTDTQYF
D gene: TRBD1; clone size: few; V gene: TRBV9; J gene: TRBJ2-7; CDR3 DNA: TGTGCCAGCAGCGTCGGGACAGGGGGCGCGGGGGGGGCCTACGAGCAGTACTTC; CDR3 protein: CASSVGTGGAGGAYEQYF
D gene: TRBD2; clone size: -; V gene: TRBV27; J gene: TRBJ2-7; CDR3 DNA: TGTGCCAGCAGTGCAAGGACTAGCGGGAGGCTCTACGAGCAGTACTTC; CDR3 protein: CASSARTSGRLYEQYF
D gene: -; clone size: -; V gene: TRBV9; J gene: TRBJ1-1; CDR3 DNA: TGTGCCAGCAGCGTAGAGGGAGGTCAGACTGAAGCTTTCTTT; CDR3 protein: CASSVEGGQTEAFF
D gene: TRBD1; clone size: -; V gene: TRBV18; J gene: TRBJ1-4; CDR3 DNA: TGTGCCAGCTCACCAGGGACAGGGGATGAAAAACTGTTTTTT; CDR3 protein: CASSPGTGDEKLFF
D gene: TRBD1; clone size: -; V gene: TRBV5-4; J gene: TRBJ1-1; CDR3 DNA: TGTGCCAGCAGCTGGGGACAGCAGAACACTGAAGCTTTCTTT; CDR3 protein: CASSWGQQNTEAFF
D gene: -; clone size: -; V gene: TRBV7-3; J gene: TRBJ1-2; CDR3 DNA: TGTGCCAGCAGCTTATGGAACCCAAACGGGACACCTCCTTGGGACTATGGCTACACCTTC; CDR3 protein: CASSLWNPNGTPPWDYGYTF
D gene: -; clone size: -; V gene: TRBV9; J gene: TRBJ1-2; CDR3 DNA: TGTGCCAGCAGCCCCTACAACAGGGTGGAGGCTGCTAACTATGGCTACACCTTC; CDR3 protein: CASSPYNRVEAANYGYTF
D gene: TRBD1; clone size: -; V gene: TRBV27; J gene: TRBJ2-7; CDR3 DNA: TGTGCCAGCAGTTTATACGGGACAGGGGGCGGGTACGAGCAGTACTTC; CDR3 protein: CASSLYGTGGGYEQYF
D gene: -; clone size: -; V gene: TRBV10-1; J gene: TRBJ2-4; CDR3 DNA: TGCGCCAGCAGTGAGTCCTTAGCCAAAAACATTCAGTACTTC; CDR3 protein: CASSESLAKNIQYF
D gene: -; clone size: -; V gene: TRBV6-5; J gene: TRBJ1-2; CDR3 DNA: TGTGCCAGCAGTGAACCAGGGAGGGGAGATGGCTACACCTTC; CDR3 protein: CASSEPGRGDGYTF
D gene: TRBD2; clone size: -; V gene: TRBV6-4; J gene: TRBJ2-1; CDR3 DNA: TGTGCCAGCAGTGACGAAGGGACTAGCGGTTACAATGAGCAGTTCTTC; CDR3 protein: CASSDEGTSGYNEQFF
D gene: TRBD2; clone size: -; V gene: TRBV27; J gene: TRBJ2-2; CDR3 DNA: TGTGCCAGCAGTTCTCCTAGCGGCCCGACAACCGGGGAGCTGTTTTTT; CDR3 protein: CASSSPSGPTTGELFF
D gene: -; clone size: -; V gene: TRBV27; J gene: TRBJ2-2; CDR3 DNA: TGTGCCAGCAGTACCTCCCGGGACTCCTTCAGCACCGGGGAGCTGTTTTTT; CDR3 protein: CASSTSRDSFSTGELFF
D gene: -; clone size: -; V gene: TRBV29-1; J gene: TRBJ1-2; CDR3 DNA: TGCAGCGTTGAAGATGGGGGGGGTTATGGCTACACCTTC; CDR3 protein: CSVEDGGGYGYTF